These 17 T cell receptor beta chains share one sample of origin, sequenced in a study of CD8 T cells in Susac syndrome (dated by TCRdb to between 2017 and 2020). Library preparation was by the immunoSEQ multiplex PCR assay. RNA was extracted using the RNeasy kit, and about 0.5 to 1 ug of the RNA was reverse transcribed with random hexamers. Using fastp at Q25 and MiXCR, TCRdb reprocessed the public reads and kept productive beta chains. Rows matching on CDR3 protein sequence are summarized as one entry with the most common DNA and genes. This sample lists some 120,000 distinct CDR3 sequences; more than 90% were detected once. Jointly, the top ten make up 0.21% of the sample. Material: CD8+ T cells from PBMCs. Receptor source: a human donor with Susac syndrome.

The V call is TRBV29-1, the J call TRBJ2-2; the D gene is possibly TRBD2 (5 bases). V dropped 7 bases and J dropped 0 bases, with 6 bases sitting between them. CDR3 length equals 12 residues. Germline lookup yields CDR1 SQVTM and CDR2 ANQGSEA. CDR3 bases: TGCAGCGCGGGATCGAACACCGGGGAGCTGTTTTTT. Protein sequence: CSAGSNTGELFF.

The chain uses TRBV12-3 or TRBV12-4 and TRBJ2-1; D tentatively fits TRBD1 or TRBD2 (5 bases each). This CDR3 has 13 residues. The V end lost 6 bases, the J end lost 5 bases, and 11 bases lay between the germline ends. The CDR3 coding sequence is TGTGCCAGCAGCATTAGGGGACACAATGAGCAGTTCTTC. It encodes CASSIRGHNEQFF.

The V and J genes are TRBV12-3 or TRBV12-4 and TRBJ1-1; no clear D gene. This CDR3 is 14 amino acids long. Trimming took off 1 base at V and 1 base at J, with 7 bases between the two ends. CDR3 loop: CASSLVRGNTEAFF. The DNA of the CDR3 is TGTGCCAGCAGTTTAGTCCGAGGGAACACTGAAGCTTTCTTT.

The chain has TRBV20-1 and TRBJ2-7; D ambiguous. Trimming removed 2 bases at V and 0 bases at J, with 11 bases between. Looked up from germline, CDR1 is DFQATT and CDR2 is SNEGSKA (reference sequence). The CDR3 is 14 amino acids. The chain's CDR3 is CSARPGPPSYEQYF. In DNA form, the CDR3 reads TGCAGTGCTAGACCTGGTCCGCCCTCCTACGAGCAGTACTTC.

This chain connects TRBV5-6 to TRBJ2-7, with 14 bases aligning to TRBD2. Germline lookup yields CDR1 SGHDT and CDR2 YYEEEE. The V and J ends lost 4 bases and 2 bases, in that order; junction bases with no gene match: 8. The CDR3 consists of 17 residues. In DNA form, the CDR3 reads TGTGCCAGCAGCCAGGGACTAGCGGGGGTTAAGACCTACGAGCAGTACTTC. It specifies CASSQGLAGVKTYEQYF.

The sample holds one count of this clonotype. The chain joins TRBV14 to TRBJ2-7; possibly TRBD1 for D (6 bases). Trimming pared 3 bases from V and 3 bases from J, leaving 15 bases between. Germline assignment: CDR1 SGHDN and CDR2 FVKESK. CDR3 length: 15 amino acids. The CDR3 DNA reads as TGTGCCAGCAGCCAGGAGACAGGTTCGGACTACGAGCAGTACTTC. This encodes CASSQETGSDYEQYF.

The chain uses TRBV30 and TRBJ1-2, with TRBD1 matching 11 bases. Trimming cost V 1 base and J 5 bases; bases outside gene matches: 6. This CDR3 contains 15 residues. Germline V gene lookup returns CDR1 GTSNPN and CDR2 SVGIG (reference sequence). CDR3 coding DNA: TGTGCCTGGAGTGACCCCGGGACAGGGGGTTATGGCTACACCTTC. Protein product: CAWSDPGTGGYGYTF.

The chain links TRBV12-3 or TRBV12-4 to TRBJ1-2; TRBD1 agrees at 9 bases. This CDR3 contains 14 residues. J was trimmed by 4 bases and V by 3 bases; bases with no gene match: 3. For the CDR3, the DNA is TGTGCCAGCAGTTTCGGACAGGGGAGCTATGGCTACACCTTC. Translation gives CASSFGQGSYGYTF.

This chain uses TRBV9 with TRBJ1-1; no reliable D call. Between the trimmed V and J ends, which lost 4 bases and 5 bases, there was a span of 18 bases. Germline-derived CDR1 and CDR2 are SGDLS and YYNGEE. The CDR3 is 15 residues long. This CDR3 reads CASSPTSEGRTEAFF. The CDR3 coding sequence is TGTGCCAGCAGCCCGACGTCTGAGGGTCGGACTGAAGCTTTCTTT.

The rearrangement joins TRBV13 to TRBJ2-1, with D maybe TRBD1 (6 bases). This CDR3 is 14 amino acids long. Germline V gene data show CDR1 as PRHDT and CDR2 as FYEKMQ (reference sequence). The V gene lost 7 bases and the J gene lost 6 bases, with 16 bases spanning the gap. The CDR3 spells CASTSPRGRNEQFF. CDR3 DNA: TGTGCCAGCACATCGCCCAGGGGACGCAATGAGCAGTTCTTC.

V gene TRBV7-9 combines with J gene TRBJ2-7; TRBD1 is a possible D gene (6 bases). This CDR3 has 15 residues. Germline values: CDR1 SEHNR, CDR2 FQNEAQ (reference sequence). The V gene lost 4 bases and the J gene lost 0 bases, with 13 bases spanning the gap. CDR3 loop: CASSSLDSLSYEQYF. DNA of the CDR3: TGTGCCAGCAGCTCATTGGACAGTCTCTCCTACGAGCAGTACTTC.

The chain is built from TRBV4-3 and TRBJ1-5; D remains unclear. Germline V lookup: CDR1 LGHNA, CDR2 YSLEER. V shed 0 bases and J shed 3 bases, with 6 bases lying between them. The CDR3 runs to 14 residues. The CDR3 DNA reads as TGCGCCAGCAGCCAAGACAGAGCCAATCAGCCCCAGCATTTT. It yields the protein CASSQDRANQPQHF.

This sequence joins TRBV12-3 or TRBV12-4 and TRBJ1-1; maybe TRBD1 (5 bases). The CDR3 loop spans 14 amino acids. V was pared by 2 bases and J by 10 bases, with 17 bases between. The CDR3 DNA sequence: TGTGCCAGCAGTTTACGTCGTTGGGGGAGGGGAGCTTTCTTT. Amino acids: CASSLRRWGRGAFF.

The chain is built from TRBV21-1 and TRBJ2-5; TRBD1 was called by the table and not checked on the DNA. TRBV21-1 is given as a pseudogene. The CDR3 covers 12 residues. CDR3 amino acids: CASSLMGETQYF. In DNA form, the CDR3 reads TGTGCCAGCTCCCTGATGGGCGAGACCCAGTACTTC.

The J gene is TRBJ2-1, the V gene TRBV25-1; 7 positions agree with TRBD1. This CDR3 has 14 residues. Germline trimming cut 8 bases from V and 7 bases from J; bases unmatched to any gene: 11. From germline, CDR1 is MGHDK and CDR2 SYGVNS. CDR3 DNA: TGTGCCAGCCAGGACGGGACAGCTTGGAATGAGCAGTTCTTC. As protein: CASQDGTAWNEQFF.

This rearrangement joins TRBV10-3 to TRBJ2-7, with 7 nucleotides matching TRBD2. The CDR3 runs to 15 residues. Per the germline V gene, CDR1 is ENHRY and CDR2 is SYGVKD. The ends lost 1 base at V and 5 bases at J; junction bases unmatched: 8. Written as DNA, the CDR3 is TGTGCCATCAGTGAGTGGGCGGGGGACTACGACGAGCAGTACTTC. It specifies CAISEWAGDYDEQYF.

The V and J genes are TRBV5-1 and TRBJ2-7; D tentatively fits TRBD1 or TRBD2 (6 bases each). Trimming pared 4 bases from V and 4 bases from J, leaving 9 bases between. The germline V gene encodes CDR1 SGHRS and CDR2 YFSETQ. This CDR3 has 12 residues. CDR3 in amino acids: CASSRGRYEQYF. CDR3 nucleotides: TGCGCCAGCAGCCGGGGGCGTTACGAGCAGTACTTC. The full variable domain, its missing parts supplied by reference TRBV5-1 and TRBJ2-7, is KAGVTQTPRYLIKTRGQQVTLSCSPISGHRSVSWYQQTPGQGLQFLFEYFSETQRNKGNFPGRFSGRQFSNSRSEMNVSTLELGDSALYLCASSRGRYEQYFGPGTRLTVT.